This T cell receptor beta chain derives from a study of lymphopenia after photon versus proton radiotherapy. Study results and limitations: In patients who died, overall survival fell as post-nadir TCR diversity dropped more.

For this clone: The target antigen is unknown.

Germline CDR1 is KGHSH and CDR2 is LQKENI. V was trimmed by 1 base and J by 9 bases, leaving 18 bases between them. The CDR3 covers 15 residues. Profiled with immunoSEQ multiplex PCR; TCRdb holds only in-frame clones, not every one. The sample contains some 41,000 clones, more than 70% of which appear only once. Sequences were derived from peripheral blood, sampled from a patient treated with photon-based radiotherapy. The TCR comes from a man aged 50 to 59 with gastric cancer. This chain links TRBV18 with TRBJ1-2, with D possibly being TRBD1 (6 bases). Here the CDR3 reads CASSPLPQGLESYTF. The DNA of the CDR3 is TGTGCCAGCTCACCACTCCCACAGGGCCTTGAGAGCTACACCTTC.